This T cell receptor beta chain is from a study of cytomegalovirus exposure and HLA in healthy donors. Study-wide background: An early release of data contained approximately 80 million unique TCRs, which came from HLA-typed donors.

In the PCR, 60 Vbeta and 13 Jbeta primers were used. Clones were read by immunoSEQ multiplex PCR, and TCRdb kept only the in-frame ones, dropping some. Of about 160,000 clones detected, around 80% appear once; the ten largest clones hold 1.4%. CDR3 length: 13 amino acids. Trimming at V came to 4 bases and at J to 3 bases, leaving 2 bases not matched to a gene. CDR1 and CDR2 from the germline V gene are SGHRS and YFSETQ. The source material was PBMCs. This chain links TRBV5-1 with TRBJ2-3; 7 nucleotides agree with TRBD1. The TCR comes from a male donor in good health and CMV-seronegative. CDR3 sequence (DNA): TGCGCCAGCAGCACAGGGGCTACAGATACGCAGTATTTT. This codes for CASSTGATDTQYF.